This T cell receptor (beta chain) originates from a study of blood T cells in healthy people across ages. The authors ran a second PCR of roughly 7 to 11 cycles using a sample-barcoded 5' primer and a J-beta primer mix. A template-switch adaptor with 12 random nucleotides tagged each cDNA molecule. TCRdb ran MiXCR on the 5' RACE reads and lists one entry per CDR3 protein. The data contain 550,000 to 700,000 distinct CDR3 sequences, about 26% of them singletons. Study-wide results and limits: When set beside aged donors, long-lived donors presented more naive CD4+ cells and higher diversity. In older individuals, TCR beta diversity per million T cells was lower, falling roughly linearly with age.

V dropped 2 bases and J dropped 1; count of bases not matched to a gene: 0. The V gene's germline CDR1 is DFQATT and CDR2 SNEGSKA (reference sequence). The CDR3 has 14 amino acids. This clonotype was observed a handful of times. Its antigen is currently unknown. V and J are TRBV20-1 and TRBJ2-3; 10 bases are shared with TRBD2. This receptor was taken from an older woman in good health. The sequenced sample was blood. In DNA form, the CDR3 reads TGCAGTGCTAGACTAGCGGGGGGCACAGATACGCAGTATTTT. Its translation is CSARLAGGTDTQYF.